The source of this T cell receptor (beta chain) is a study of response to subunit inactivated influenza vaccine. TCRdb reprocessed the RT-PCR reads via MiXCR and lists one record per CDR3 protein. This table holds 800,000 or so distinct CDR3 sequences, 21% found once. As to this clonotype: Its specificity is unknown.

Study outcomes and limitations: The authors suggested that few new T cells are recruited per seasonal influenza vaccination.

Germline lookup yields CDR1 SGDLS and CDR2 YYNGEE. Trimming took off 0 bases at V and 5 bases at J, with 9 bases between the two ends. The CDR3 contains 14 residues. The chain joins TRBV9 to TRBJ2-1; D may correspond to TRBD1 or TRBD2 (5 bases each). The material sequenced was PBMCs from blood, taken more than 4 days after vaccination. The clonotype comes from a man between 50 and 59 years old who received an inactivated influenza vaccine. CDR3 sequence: CASSVGGGDNEQFF. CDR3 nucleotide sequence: TGTGCCAGCAGCGTAGGTGGGGGAGACAATGAGCAGTTCTTC.